The 20 T cell receptor beta chains below were found in one sample sequenced in a study of tumor and adjacent non-tumor tissue in lung cancer (dated by TCRdb to between 2017 and 2018). Preparation of the library involved multiplex PCR. Sequenced using an Illumina HiSeq 2500. TCRbeta libraries were constructed through three rounds of nested PCR with primers (Table S4) according to protocols modified from ARM-PCR. The public reads were reanalyzed by TCRdb: fastp trimming at Q25, MiXCR alignment, in-frame beta chains only. Identical CDR3 proteins give one entry, which carries the most common genes and DNA. This sample gives tens of thousands of distinct CDR3 sequences in total; around 71% of them show up just once. About a sixth of the sample comes from the top ten. RNA was extracted from bulk unsorted tissue and checked for quality with a NanoDrop ND-1000 and an Agilent 2100. Source material: lung tumor tissue. These receptors came from a man in his 60s with non-small cell lung cancer.

A few counts support this clonotype. J is TRBJ1-5 and V is TRBV19; D is undetermined. V was trimmed by 1 base and J by 0 bases, leaving 4 bases between them. In germline, CDR1 is LNHDA, CDR2 SQIVND (reference sequence). The CDR3 has 14 residues. The CDR3 loop reads CASSIVDSNQPQHF. The CDR3 DNA sequence: TGTGCCAGTAGTATAGTTGATAGCAATCAGCCCCAGCATTTT.

This clonotype has a count of ten or more. V and J are TRBV6-5 and TRBJ2-7; 7 nucleotides agree with TRBD1. This CDR3 has 14 residues. Looked up from germline, CDR1 is MNHEY and CDR2 is SVGAGI. J was trimmed by 0 bases and V by 6 bases; bases with no gene match: 5. The CDR3 loop is CASRRQGSSYEQYF. In DNA, the CDR3 is TGTGCCAGCAGGCGACAGGGAAGCTCCTACGAGCAGTACTTC.

A note on this clonotype: A much larger clone lies a single base off, so this may be a read error. The chain couples TRBV4-3 to TRBJ2-5, with D uncertain. CDR3 length: 15 amino acids. Germline V gives CDR1 LGHNA, CDR2 YSLEER. CDR3 nucleotide sequence: TGCACCAGCAGCCAAGTAGTTTCAGTTGGAGAGACCCGGTACTTC. Protein product: CTSSQVVSVGETRYF.

To note about this clonotype: Mismatch with germline at one junction end may stem from a read error. The chain is built from TRBV12-3 or TRBV12-4 and TRBJ2-2, with 8 nucleotides matching TRBD1. The CDR3 runs 15 residues. CDR3 bases: TGTGCCAGTAGTACAGGACAGGGTGGCACCGGGCAGCTGTTTTTT. Its protein product is CASSTGQGGTGQLFF.

Notes on this clonotype: At one end, the junction sequence differs from germline, possibly due to a read error. This chain joins TRBV12-3 or TRBV12-4 and TRBJ1-2; 9 positions match TRBD1. There are 16 residues in the CDR3. CDR3 sequence reads: CPSSLMPGQGNYGYTF. Written as DNA, the CDR3 is TGTCCCAGTAGTTTAATGCCGGGACAGGGTAACTATGGCTACACCTTC.

In the case of this clonotype: Mismatch with germline at one junction end may stem from a read error. The chain is built from TRBV14 and TRBJ2-5; TRBD2 matches 7 bases. CDR3 size: 11 residues. Germline V gene lookup returns CDR1 SGHDN and CDR2 FVKESK. The CDR3 sequence is CVSSQAGTQYF. As DNA, the CDR3 is TGTGTCAGCAGCCAAGCGGGGACCCAATACTTC.

In its sample, this clonotype was seen once. A read error is likely, as this CDR3 ends without the conserved phenylalanine or tryptophan. The chain uses TRBV12-3 or TRBV12-4 and TRBJ1-5; no clear D gene. This CDR3 comprises 13 residues. Written as DNA, the CDR3 is TGTGCAAGCAGTTTTTATAGGAACCAGCCCCAGCATCTT. Translating gives CASSFYRNQPQHL.

The chain has TRBV12-3 or TRBV12-4 and TRBJ2-1, with 14 nucleotides matching TRBD2. This CDR3 is 16 amino acids long. V was clipped by 7 bases and J by 1 base; unmatched bases: 3. The CDR3 reads CASTRTSGRSYNEQFF. The CDR3 coding sequence is TGTGCCAGCACTAGGACTAGCGGGAGGTCCTACAATGAGCAGTTCTTC.

This clonotype appeared many times. This chain joins TRBV20-1 and TRBJ2-5, with 8 bases identical to TRBD2. Trimming at V came to 3 bases and at J to 4 bases, leaving 4 bases not matched to a gene. Germline V CDR1 and CDR2: DFQATT, SNEGSKA (reference sequence). This CDR3 is 13 amino acids long. The CDR3 here is CSASGRAVETQYF. CDR3 sequence (DNA): TGCAGTGCTAGCGGGAGGGCCGTAGAGACCCAGTACTTC.

With regard to this clonotype: Germline and junction disagree at one end, which may indicate a read error. The gene calls are TRBV20-1 and TRBJ2-7; possible D gene TRBD2, 5 bases. The CDR3 sequence is 12 residues long. Germline values: CDR1 DFQATT, CDR2 SNEGSKA (reference sequence). CDR3 sequence reads: CSATGGTYGQYF. The CDR3, as DNA: TGCAGTGCTACCGGAGGTACCTACGGGCAGTATTTC.

Concerning this clonotype itself: Possible read error: a much larger clone is one base away. The chain combines TRBV6-2 or TRBV6-3 with TRBJ2-2; D not resolved. Germline V gives CDR1 MNHEY, CDR2 SVGEGT. The CDR3 totals 16 residues. DNA for the CDR3: TGTCCCAGCAGTTACCGGCAGCTCCTCGACACCGGGGAGCTGTTTTTT. This sequence encodes CPSSYRQLLDTGELFF.

Points on this clonotype: A much bigger clone sits one base away, suggesting this may be a read error. V gene TRBV11-2 combines with J gene TRBJ2-7, with D hard to call. The germline CDR1 and CDR2 sequences are SGHAT and FQNNGV. The CDR3 covers 14 residues. CDR3 sequence reads: CASSLTDAAYERYF. The CDR3 DNA reads as TGTGCCAGCAGTTTAACGGACGCTGCCTACGAGCGGTACTTC.

On this clonotype: The junction departs from the called germline gene at one end, perhaps through a read error. The V call is TRBV12-3 or TRBV12-4, the J call TRBJ1-1; 7 bases map to TRBD1. The CDR3 has 15 amino acids. CDR3 sequence: CASTHRDREDTGAFF. CDR3 bases: TGTGCTAGCACCCATAGGGACAGAGAAGATACTGGAGCTTTCTTT.

Notes on this clonotype: Being one base from a much bigger clone, this may be a read error. The J gene is TRBJ2-1, the V gene TRBV20-1, with a tentative D call TRBD2 (6 bases). Germline V gene data show CDR1 as DFQATT and CDR2 as SNEGSKA (reference sequence). CDR3 size: 16 residues. In nucleotides, the CDR3 is TGCAATGCTAGAGATCGGGTGTGGGACTCGGACAATGAGCAGTTCTTC. Encoded protein: CNARDRVWDSDNEQFF.

The chain recombines TRBV5-1 with TRBJ2-3; D gene ambiguous. Germline CDR1 is SGHRS and CDR2 is YFSETQ. CDR3 length: 15 amino acids. The V end was cut by 3 bases, the J end by 0 bases, with 11 bases between. The CDR3 loop is CASSSEGTSTDTQYF. The CDR3 DNA follows: TGCGCCAGCAGCTCGGAAGGTACTAGCACAGATACGCAGTATTTT.

Judged by abundance, this clonotype is medium-sized. The chain uses TRBV11-1 and TRBJ2-3, with D uncertain. CDR1 is SGHAT, CDR2 FQDESV, per germline (reference sequence). The CDR3 is 13 residues long. V lost 1 base and J lost 1, with 3 bases in between. CDR3 residues: CASSLDGTDTQYF. The CDR3 DNA reads as TGTGCCAGCAGCTTAGACGGCACAGATACGCAGTATTTT.

The V call is TRBV6-1, the J call TRBJ2-3; D unclear. V was cut by 2 bases and J by 4 bases, with 22 bases left in between. The germline CDR1 and CDR2 sequences are MNHNS and SASEGT. This CDR3 has 18 residues. DNA for the CDR3: TGTGCCAGCAGTGAATCAATCTTTGTGAACAGCCTCGCAGATACGCAGTATTTT. Encoded protein: CASSESIFVNSLADTQYF.

Details on this clonotype: A junction boundary mismatches the germline segment, possibly from a read error. The gene calls are TRBV4-2 and TRBJ2-1; 7 bases align to TRBD2. CDR1 and CDR2 (germline): LGHNA, YNFKEQ. The CDR3 sequence is 17 residues long. DNA of the CDR3: TGTGCCAGCAGCCAGGCCCTGGCGGGAGAGACCTACGATGAGCAGTTCTTC. Protein: CASSQALAGETYDEQFF.

The genes are TRBV20-1 and TRBJ1-5; D gene uncertain. CDR1 is DFQATT, CDR2 SNEGSKA, per germline (reference sequence). CDR3 length: 14 amino acids. With 2 bases removed from V and 4 bases from J, the gap between germline ends came to 12 bases. CDR3 coding DNA: TGCAGTGCTAGACTGGGCTCGGGTAATCAGCCCCAGCATTTT. It is translated as CSARLGSGNQPQHF.

This clonotype has a handful of counts. The chain couples TRBV7-2 to TRBJ2-5; tentative D call: TRBD2 (5 bases). This CDR3 contains 15 residues. The germline gives CDR1 SGHTA, CDR2 FQGNSA. V dropped 3 bases and J dropped 2 bases, with 13 bases sitting between them. CDR3 region: CASSFGLPGQETQYF. CDR3 bases: TGTGCCAGCAGCTTCGGACTTCCTGGACAAGAGACCCAGTACTTC.